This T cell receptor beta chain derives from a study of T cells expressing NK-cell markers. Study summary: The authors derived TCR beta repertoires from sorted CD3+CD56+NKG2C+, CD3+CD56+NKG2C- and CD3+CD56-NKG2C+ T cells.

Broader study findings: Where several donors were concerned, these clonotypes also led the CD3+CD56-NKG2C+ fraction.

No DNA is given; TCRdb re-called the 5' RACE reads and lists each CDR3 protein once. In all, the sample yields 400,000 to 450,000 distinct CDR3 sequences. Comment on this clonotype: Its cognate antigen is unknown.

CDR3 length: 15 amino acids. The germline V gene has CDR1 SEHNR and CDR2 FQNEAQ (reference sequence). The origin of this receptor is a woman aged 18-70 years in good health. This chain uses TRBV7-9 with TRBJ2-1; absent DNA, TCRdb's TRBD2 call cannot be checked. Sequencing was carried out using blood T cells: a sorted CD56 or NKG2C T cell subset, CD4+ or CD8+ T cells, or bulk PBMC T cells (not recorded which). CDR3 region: CASNTLAGEYNEQFF.